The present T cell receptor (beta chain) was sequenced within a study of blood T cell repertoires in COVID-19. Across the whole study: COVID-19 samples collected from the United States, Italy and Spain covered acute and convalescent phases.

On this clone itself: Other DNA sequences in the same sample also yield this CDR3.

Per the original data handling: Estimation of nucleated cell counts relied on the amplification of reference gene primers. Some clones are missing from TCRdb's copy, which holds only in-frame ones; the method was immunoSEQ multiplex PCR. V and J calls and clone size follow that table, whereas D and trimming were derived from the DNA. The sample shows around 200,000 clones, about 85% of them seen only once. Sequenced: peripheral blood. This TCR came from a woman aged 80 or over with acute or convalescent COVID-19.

CDR3 protein: CASSLGSGNQPGYTF. The CDR3 DNA is TGTGCCAGCAGCTTAGGGTCGGGGAACCAACCCGGCTACACCTTC. This sequence joins TRBV28 and TRBJ1-2, with D unresolved. Germline assignment: CDR1 MDHEN and CDR2 SYDVKM. This CDR3 is built from 15 residues. The V end was cut by 6 bases, the J end by 8 bases, with 22 bases between.